A selection of T cell receptor beta chains follows, all from one sample in a study of blood T cell repertoires in COVID-19. Method: immunoSEQ multiplex PCR; TCRdb's copy keeps in-frame clones and lacks some. The table includes around 110,000 clones, about nine tenths detected once. The specimen was peripheral blood. These TCRs come from a human donor with active COVID-19. The donor label of this sample is uncertain. Each CDR3 is given with its conserved first and last residue. The D gene is left open where the match is weak. Clone size is given for some rows only: seen once, a few or many times, or a class if the clone is expanded.

V	size	J	D	DNA	CDR3
TRBV3-1/TRBV3-2	.	TRBJ1-3	.	TGTGCCAGCAGCCGACGCCGGGGGGCGCCCTCTGGAAACACCATATATTTT	CASSRRRGAPSGNTIYF
TRBV28	.	TRBJ1-1	TRBD1	TGTGCCAGCAGTACAGGGGGGGTCACTGAAGCTTTCTTT	CASSTGGVTEAFF
TRBV5-1	.	TRBJ1-6	TRBD1	TGCGCCAGCAGCCTCGATGGACAGGGACTTTCACCCCTCCACTTT	CASSLDGQGLSPLHF
TRBV11-3	.	TRBJ2-3	.	TGTGCCAGCAGCGGGGCGGGGTCAGATACGCAGTATTTT	CASSGAGSDTQYF
TRBV4-1	.	TRBJ2-7	.	TGCGCCAGCAGCCAAGATAATGGGGAGGCAGCCGATATCCTCTACGAGCAGTACTTC	CASSQDNGEAADILYEQYF
TRBV6-2/TRBV6-3	.	TRBJ1-6	TRBD1	TGTGCCAGCAGTTACGGCGGACAGGGGTCTAGCTCCTATAATTCACCCCTCCACTTT	CASSYGGQGSSSYNSPLHF
TRBV19	.	TRBJ2-2	.	TGTGCCAGTAGTACAAACACCGGGGAGCTGTTTTTT	CASSTNTGELFF
TRBV4-3	once	TRBJ2-3	.	TGCGCCAGCAGCCAAGATGGGGCTGTGACAGATACGCAGTATTTT	CASSQDGAVTDTQYF
TRBV6-5	.	TRBJ1-5	.	TGTGCCAGCAGTCGGCGACCTCCGGGGAATCAGCCCCAGCATTTT	CASSRRPPGNQPQHF
TRBV5-1	.	TRBJ2-2	.	TGCGCCAGCAGAGCAGGGAACACCGGGGAGCTGTTTTTT	CASRAGNTGELFF
TRBV15	.	TRBJ2-5	TRBD2	TGTGCCACCAGCAGGGATAGCGGGGGGAAAGAGACCCAGTACTTC	CATSRDSGGKETQYF
TRBV7-2	.	TRBJ1-5	TRBD1	TGTGCCAGCAGCCCCGGGACAGGCACTGGCAATCAGCCCCAGCATTTT	CASSPGTGTGNQPQHF
TRBV7-9	.	TRBJ2-7	TRBD1	TGTGCCAGCAGCTTCCGGGGACAGGGGATCGACGAGCAGTACTTC	CASSFRGQGIDEQYF
TRBV29-1	.	TRBJ2-2	.	TGCAGCGTCATCTACCAGGGAACGGTCACCGGGGAGCTGTTTTTT	CSVIYQGTVTGELFF
TRBV6-5	.	TRBJ1-6	TRBD1	TGTGCCAGCAGTCGTACAGGGGTAGATTCACCCCTCCACTTT	CASSRTGVDSPLHF
TRBV4-1	.	TRBJ1-1	TRBD1	TGCGCCAGCAGCCGGGGGTCGCAGGGGGGCACTGAAGCTTTCTTT	CASSRGSQGGTEAFF
TRBV6-6	.	TRBJ2-5	TRBD1	TGTGCCAGCAGGGGACAGCAAGAGACCCAGTACTTC	CASRGQQETQYF
TRBV4-2	.	TRBJ2-7	.	TGTGCCAGCAGCCAAGGAACAGGGCTCTCCGAGCAGTACTTC	CASSQGTGLSEQYF
TRBV6-1	.	TRBJ2-7	.	TGTGCCAGCAGTGGAGCTGGCAGGGATAACTCCTACGAGCAGTACTTC	CASSGAGRDNSYEQYF
TRBV9	.	TRBJ1-2	TRBD1	TGTGCCAGCAGGGGACAGCTCTATGGCTACACCTTC	CASRGQLYGYTF
TRBV9	.	TRBJ1-2	TRBD1	TGTGCCAGCAGCACGCGACAGGGAGACTATGGCTACACCTTC	CASSTRQGDYGYTF
TRBV6-5	.	TRBJ1-4	TRBD1	TGTGCCAGCAGCCACCGGACAGGAAGACTGTTTTTT	CASSHRTGRLFF
TRBV2	.	TRBJ2-4	.	TGTGCCAGCACCCTACGGCAGGGAAGGAACATTCAGTACTTC	CASTLRQGRNIQYF
TRBV19	.	TRBJ2-1	TRBD1	TGTGCCAGTAGTATAGTCGCGGGACAGGGGCACAATGAGCAGTTCTTC	CASSIVAGQGHNEQFF
TRBV19	.	TRBJ2-3	TRBD2	TGTGCCAGTAGTATGCGGGGGGGCCGAGTAACAGATACGCAGTATTTT	CASSMRGGRVTDTQYF
TRBV5-4	.	TRBJ2-3	.	TGTGCCAGCAGCACCGGAGTCCTCCACACAGATACGCAGTATTTT	CASSTGVLHTDTQYF
TRBV13	.	TRBJ1-3	.	TGTGCCAGCAGCTTAGGCCGGGGAAGATCCGTAGCAGACACCATATATTTT	CASSLGRGRSVADTIYF
TRBV12-3/TRBV12-4	once	TRBJ1-6	.	TGTGCCAGCAGTTTAGTAGGGGGTTCACCTCTCCACTTT	CASSLVGGSPLHF
TRBV7-2	once	TRBJ1-5	.	TGTGCCAGCAGCTTACAGAGTAGCGGCAATCAGCCCCAGCATTTT	CASSLQSSGNQPQHF
TRBV28	.	TRBJ1-4	.	TGTGCCAGCAGTTATAGGGGAACAGGGTTCAATGAAAAACTGTTTTTT	CASSYRGTGFNEKLFF